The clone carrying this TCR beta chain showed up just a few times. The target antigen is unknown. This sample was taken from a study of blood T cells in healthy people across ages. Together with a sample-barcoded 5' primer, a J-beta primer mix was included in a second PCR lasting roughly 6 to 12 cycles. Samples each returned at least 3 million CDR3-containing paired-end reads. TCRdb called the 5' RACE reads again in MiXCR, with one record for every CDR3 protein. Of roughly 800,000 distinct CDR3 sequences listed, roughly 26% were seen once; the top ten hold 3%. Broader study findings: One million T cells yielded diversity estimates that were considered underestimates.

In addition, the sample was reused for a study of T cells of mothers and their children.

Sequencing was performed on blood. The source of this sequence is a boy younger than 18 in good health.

The CDR3 region is CASSKSREGNQPQHF. Here the CDR3 DNA reads TGTGCCAGCAGCAAATCTAGGGAGGGGAATCAGCCCCAGCATTTT. The chain links TRBV21-1 to TRBJ1-5. TRBV21-1 is given as a pseudogene. The CDR3 is 15 amino acids.